The rows below give T cell receptor beta chains drawn from one sample of a study of technical replicates of blood from a few donors. TCRdb's table, derived via immunoSEQ multiplex PCR, lists solely in-frame clones and lacks some. The repertoire holds approximately 81,000 clones, with about 81% as singletons. The sample consisted of PBMCs. The receptors stem from a human donor in good health. Some clones in this sample may be carry-over from other donors' samples. CDR3s include the opening cysteine and the closing phenylalanine or tryptophan. D genes are given only for firm matches. Expanded clones get a size class; other rows say once, few or many, or leave the size out.

abundance: few; d_gene: TRBD1; v_gene: TRBV20-1; len: 11; j_gene: TRBJ1-1; CDR3aa: CSAQGDTEAFF; CDR3nt: TGCAGTGCGCAGGGGGACACTGAAGCTTTCTTT
abundance: once; d_gene: TRBD1; v_gene: TRBV6-6; len: 14; j_gene: TRBJ2-7; CDR3aa: CASKMGQGPYEQYF; CDR3nt: TGTGCCAGCAAGATGGGACAGGGCCCCTACGAGCAGTACTTC
abundance: once; d_gene: .; v_gene: TRBV20-1; len: 11; j_gene: TRBJ2-7; CDR3aa: CSATYAYEQYF; CDR3nt: TGCAGTGCCACCTACGCGTACGAGCAGTACTTC
abundance: .; d_gene: .; v_gene: TRBV5-6; len: 17; j_gene: TRBJ2-7; CDR3aa: CASSRSLLPKNIYEQYF; CDR3nt: TGTGCCAGCAGCCGGTCCTTGCTCCCAAAAAATATCTACGAGCAGTACTTC
abundance: .; d_gene: .; v_gene: TRBV7-8; len: 15; j_gene: TRBJ2-1; CDR3aa: CASSPQRVTFSEQFF; CDR3nt: TGTGCCAGCAGCCCACAGCGGGTTACGTTTAGTGAGCAGTTCTTC
abundance: .; d_gene: .; v_gene: TRBV29-1; len: 13; j_gene: TRBJ2-5; CDR3aa: CSVAARGKETQYF; CDR3nt: TGCAGCGTTGCCGCCAGGGGAAAAGAGACCCAGTACTTC
abundance: .; d_gene: .; v_gene: TRBV2; len: 11; j_gene: TRBJ1-2; CDR3aa: CASSDEWGYTF; CDR3nt: TGTGCCAGCAGTGATGAGTGGGGCTACACCTTC
abundance: .; d_gene: .; v_gene: TRBV1; len: 16; j_gene: TRBJ2-1; CDR3aa: CTSSLPGTSAYNEQFF; CDR3nt: TGCACCAGCAGCCTACCCGGGACTAGCGCGTACAATGAGCAGTTCTTC
abundance: .; d_gene: TRBD1; v_gene: TRBV5-6; len: 18; j_gene: TRBJ1-5; CDR3aa: CASSFMSRGRRSNQPQHF; CDR3nt: TGTGCCAGCAGCTTTATGTCCAGGGGGCGTCGGAGCAATCAGCCCCAGCATTTT
abundance: .; d_gene: TRBD2; v_gene: TRBV18; len: 14; j_gene: TRBJ2-7; CDR3aa: CASSPSGSLGEQYF; CDR3nt: TGTGCCAGCTCACCGAGCGGGAGCCTTGGTGAGCAGTACTTC
abundance: .; d_gene: TRBD1; v_gene: TRBV30; len: 10; j_gene: TRBJ2-7; CDR3aa: CACSGTADFF; CDR3nt: TGTGCCTGTTCCGGGACAGCGGACTTCTTC
abundance: .; d_gene: .; v_gene: TRBV18; len: 17; j_gene: TRBJ2-2; CDR3aa: CASSRRSQAGNTGELFF; CDR3nt: TGTGCCAGCTCCCGCAGGTCCCAGGCTGGGAACACCGGGGAGCTGTTTTTT
abundance: .; d_gene: .; v_gene: TRBV19; len: 16; j_gene: TRBJ2-7; CDR3aa: CASSLLGGAVSYEQYF; CDR3nt: TGTGCCAGTAGTTTACTGGGGGGAGCGGTCTCCTACGAGCAGTACTTC
abundance: .; d_gene: TRBD1; v_gene: TRBV18; len: 16; j_gene: TRBJ1-1; CDR3aa: CASSPTTGGERTEAFF; CDR3nt: TGTGCCAGCTCACCAACGACAGGGGGAGAGCGCACTGAAGCTTTCTTT
abundance: .; d_gene: .; v_gene: TRBV7-9; len: 14; j_gene: TRBJ1-4; CDR3aa: CASSQTPTNEKLFF; CDR3nt: TGTGCCAGCAGCCAGACACCAACTAATGAAAAACTGTTTTTT
abundance: few; d_gene: TRBD1; v_gene: TRBV5-1; len: 13; j_gene: TRBJ1-1; CDR3aa: CASSFGQGKEAFF; CDR3nt: TGCGCCAGCAGCTTCGGACAGGGTAAGGAAGCTTTCTTT